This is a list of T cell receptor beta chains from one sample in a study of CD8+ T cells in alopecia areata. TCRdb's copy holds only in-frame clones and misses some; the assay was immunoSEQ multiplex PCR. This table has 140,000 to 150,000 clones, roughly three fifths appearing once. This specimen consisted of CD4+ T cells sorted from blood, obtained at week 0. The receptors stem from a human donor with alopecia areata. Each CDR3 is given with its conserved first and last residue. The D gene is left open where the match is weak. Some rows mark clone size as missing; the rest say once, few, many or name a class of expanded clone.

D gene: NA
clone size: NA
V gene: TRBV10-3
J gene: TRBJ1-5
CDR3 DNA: TGTGCCATCAGTGAGGTAGCTCAGCCCCAGCATTTT
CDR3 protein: CAISEVAQPQHF

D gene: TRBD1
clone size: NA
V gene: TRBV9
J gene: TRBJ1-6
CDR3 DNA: TGTGCCAGCAGCGCCGTCGACAGGGGAAATTCACCCCTCCACTTT
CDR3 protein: CASSAVDRGNSPLHF

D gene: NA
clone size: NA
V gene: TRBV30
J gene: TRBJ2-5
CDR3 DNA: TGTGCCTGGAGTAGACCGGGCAGGGAGAGGGAGACCCAGTACTTC
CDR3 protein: CAWSRPGRERETQYF

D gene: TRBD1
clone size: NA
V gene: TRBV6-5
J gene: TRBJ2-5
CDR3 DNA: TGTGCCAGCAGCCTCTGGACAGGGACGACCCAGTACTTC
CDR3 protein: CASSLWTGTTQYF

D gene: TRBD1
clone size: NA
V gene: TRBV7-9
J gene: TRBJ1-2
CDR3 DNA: TGTGCCAGCAGCTTTACAGGGGTGGACTATGGCTACACCTTC
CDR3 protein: CASSFTGVDYGYTF

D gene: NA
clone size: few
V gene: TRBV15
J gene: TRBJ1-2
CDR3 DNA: TGTGCCACCAGCAGTCAGTTTTTCGGAGGGAACTATGGCTACACCTTC
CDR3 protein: CATSSQFFGGNYGYTF

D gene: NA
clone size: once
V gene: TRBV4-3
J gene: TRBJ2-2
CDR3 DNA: TGCGCCAGCAGCCAAGACGGTCCCCCCGGGGAGCTGTTTTTT
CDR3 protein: CASSQDGPPGELFF

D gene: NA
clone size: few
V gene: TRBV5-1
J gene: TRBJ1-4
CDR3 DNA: TGCGCCAGCGGGCCAGCAACTAATGAAAAACTGTTTTTT
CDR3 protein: CASGPATNEKLFF

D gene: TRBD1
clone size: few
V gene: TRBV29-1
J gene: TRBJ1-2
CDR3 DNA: TGCAGCGTTGGCAGGGGGCATCGGGAGGGCTACACCTTC
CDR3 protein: CSVGRGHREGYTF

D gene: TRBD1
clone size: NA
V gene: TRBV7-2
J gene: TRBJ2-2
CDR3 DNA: TGTGCCAGCAGCTTCGGACAGGTGAACACCGGGGAGCTGTTTTTT
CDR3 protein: CASSFGQVNTGELFF

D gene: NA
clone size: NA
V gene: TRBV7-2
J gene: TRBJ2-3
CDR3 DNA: TGTGCCAGCAGCTTAGCCCGCGTCAGCACAGATACGCAGTATTTT
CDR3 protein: CASSLARVSTDTQYF

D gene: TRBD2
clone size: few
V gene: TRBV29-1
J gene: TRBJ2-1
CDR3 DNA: TGCAGCGTTGTCGGCAGGGCGCCTCTAGCGGGGGGGCTTAATGAGCAGTTCTTC
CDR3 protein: CSVVGRAPLAGGLNEQFF

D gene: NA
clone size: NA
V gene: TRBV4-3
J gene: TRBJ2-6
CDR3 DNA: TGCGCCAGCAGCCAAGATCGGGGCTCTGGGGCCAACGTCCTGACTTTC
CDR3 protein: CASSQDRGSGANVLTF

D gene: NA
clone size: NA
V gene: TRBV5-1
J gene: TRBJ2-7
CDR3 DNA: TGCGCCAGCAGCTTGGCAGACTACTACGAGCAGTACTTC
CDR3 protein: CASSLADYYEQYF

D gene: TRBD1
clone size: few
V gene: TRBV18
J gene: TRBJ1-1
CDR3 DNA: TGTGCCAGCTCCCGCACAGGGGGCTCGACCTCGAACACTGAAGCTTTCTTT
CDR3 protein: CASSRTGGSTSNTEAFF

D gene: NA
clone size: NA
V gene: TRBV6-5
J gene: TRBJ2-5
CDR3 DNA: TGTGCCAGCAGTTACTCTGGGCAGGGGAGAGGGGCCCAGTACTTC
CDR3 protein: CASSYSGQGRGAQYF

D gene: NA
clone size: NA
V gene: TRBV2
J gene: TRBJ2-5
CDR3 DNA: TGTGCCAGCAGTTGGACACAACAAGAGACCCAGTACTTC
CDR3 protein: CASSWTQQETQYF

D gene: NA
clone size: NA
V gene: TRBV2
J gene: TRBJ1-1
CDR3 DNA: TGTGCCAGCAGTATTTACAGGGTCGGCACTGAAGCTTTCTTT
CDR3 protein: CASSIYRVGTEAFF

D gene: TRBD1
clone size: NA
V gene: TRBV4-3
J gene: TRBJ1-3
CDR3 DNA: TGCGCCAGCAGCCAAGAGCCGACAGGGACCATCGGAAACACCATATATTTT
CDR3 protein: CASSQEPTGTIGNTIYF

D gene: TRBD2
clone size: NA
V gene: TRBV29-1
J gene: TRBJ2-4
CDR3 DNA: TGCAGCGTAGGACTAGCGGAGCCAGCCAAAAACATTCAGTACTTC
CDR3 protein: CSVGLAEPAKNIQYF

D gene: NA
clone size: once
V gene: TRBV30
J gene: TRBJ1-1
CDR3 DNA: TGTGCCTGGAGTGGGTTGGGCTTAGCTTTCTTT
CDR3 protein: CAWSGLGLAFF

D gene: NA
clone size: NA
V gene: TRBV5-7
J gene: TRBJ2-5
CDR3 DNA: TGTGCCAGCAGCTTGAGAGAGACCCAGTACTTC
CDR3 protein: CASSLRETQYF

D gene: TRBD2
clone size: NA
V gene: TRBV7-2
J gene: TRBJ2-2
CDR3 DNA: TGTGCCAGCTCCTGGACCTCGGGGGGGGCAGGCACCGGGGAGCTGTTTTTT
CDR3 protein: CASSWTSGGAGTGELFF

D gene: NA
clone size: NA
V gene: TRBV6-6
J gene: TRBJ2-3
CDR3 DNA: TGTGCCAGCAGACTTCTAGGGGATACGCAGTATTTT
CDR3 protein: CASRLLGDTQYF

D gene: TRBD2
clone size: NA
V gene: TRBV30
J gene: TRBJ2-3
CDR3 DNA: TGTGCCTGGAGTGTCAATGATCCGGGGGGGCCAGTTGATACGCAGTATTTT
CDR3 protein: CAWSVNDPGGPVDTQYF

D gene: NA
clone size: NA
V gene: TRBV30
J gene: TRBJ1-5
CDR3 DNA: TGTGCCTGGGCAGGCAGGGCAGGGCCCCAGCATTTT
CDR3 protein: CAWAGRAGPQHF

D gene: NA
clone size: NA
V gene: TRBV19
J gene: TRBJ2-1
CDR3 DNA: TGTGCCATTGTTACCCGGGGAGGCCCCTACAATGAGCAGTTCTTC
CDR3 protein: CAIVTRGGPYNEQFF

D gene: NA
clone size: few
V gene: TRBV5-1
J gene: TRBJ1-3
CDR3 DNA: TGCGCCAGCAGCTTCACGGGCACCAGGTCTGGAAACACCATATATTTT
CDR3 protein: CASSFTGTRSGNTIYF

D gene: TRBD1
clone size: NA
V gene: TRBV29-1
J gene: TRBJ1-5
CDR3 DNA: TGCAGCAATACCATGGACAGGAAACCACAGCCCCAGCATTTT
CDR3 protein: CSNTMDRKPQPQHF

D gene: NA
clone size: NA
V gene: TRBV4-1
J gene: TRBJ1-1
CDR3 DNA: TGCGCCAGCAGCCAAGCCCCGGGTACGATAAACACTGAAGCTTTCTTT
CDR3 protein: CASSQAPGTINTEAFF

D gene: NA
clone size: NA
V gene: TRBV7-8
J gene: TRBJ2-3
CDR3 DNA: TGTGCCAGCAGCTTAGTAGTGCGAGATACGCAGTATTTT
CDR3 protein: CASSLVVRDTQYF

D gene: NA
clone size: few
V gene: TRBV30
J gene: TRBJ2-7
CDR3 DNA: TGTGCCTGGAGTCGGGGCCACGAGCAGTACTTC
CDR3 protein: CAWSRGHEQYF

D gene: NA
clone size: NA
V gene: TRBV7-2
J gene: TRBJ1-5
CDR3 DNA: TGTGCCAGCAGCTTGGCTCCCCTCCATCAGCCCCAGCATTTT
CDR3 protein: CASSLAPLHQPQHF

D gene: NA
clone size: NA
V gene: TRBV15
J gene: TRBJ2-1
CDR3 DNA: TGTGCCACCAGCATAGACAGGGTCGGGAGCAATGAGCAGTTCTTC
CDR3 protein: CATSIDRVGSNEQFF

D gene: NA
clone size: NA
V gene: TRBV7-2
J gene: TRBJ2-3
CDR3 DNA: TGTGCCAGCAACCCCCTTAGCGGTCGCACAGATACGCAGTATTTT
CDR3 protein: CASNPLSGRTDTQYF

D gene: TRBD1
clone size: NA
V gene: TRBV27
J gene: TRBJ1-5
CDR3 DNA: TGTGCCAGCAGTGGCCAGGGGGCTCGTCAGCCCCAGCATTTT
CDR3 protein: CASSGQGARQPQHF

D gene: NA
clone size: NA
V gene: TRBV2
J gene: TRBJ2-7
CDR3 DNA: TGTGCCAGCAGCCTTGAACCCGGAAGCGCCAGAAGGCAGTACTTC
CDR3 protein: CASSLEPGSARRQYF

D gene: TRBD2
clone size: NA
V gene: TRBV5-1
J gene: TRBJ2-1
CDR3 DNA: TGCGCCAGCAGCCAGACTAGCGGGGGGCGTAATGAGCAGTTCTTC
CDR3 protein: CASSQTSGGRNEQFF

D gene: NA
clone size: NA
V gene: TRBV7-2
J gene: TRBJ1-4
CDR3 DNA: TGTGCCAGCAGCGGACAGCCGAATGAAAAACTGTTTTTT
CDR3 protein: CASSGQPNEKLFF

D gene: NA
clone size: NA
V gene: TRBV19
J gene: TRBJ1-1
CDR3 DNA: TGTGCCAGTAGTTTTGGGCCCAGGACTGAAGCTTTCTTT
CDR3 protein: CASSFGPRTEAFF

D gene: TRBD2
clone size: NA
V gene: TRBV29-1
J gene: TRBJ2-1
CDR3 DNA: TGCAGCGTGGGCGGGACTAGCATCACCAATGAGCAGTTCTTC
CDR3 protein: CSVGGTSITNEQFF